Following are 29 T cell receptor beta chains from one sample sequenced in a study of T cells in Graves' hyperthyroidism and ophthalmopathy. Researchers took RNA transcripts and amplified the TCR beta CDR3 regions from them. In the first-round RT-PCR of the TCR CDR3, the HTBI primer set was used. TCRdb analysed the multiplex PCR reads with MiXCR anew, one entry per CDR3 protein. The sample holds 490,000 or so distinct CDR3 sequences, 15% to 20% seen once. The sample taken for sequencing was blood. The source of these receptors is a woman in her 30s with Graves' ophthalmopathy.

This clonotype came up many times. This rearrangement joins TRBV9 to TRBJ2-3; D gene unclear. This CDR3 region has 14 residues. Trimming cost V 3 bases and J 4 bases, with 12 bases left between them. The V gene's germline CDR1 is SGDLS and CDR2 YYNGEE. CDR3 amino acids: CASSADSRADTQYF. The CDR3 DNA sequence: TGTGCCAGCAGCGCTGACTCTAGGGCAGATACGCAGTATTTT.

The V gene is TRBV6-4, the J gene TRBJ2-7, with 11 bases identical to TRBD2. The CDR3 spans 15 residues. V was pared by 2 bases and J by 6 bases, with 6 bases of the junction left unmatched. Germline V CDR1 and CDR2: MRHNA, SNTAGT. As DNA, the CDR3 is TGTGCCAGCAGTGACACAACTAGCGGGAGCTCCGAGCAGTACTTC. Residues: CASSDTTSGSSEQYF.

V and J are TRBV13 and TRBJ2-7; no definite D call. This CDR3 is 14 amino acids long. V was clipped by 1 base and J by 6 bases, with 13 bases between them. Germline V gene data show CDR1 as PRHDT and CDR2 as FYEKMQ (reference sequence). The CDR3 DNA reads as TGTGCCAGCAGCTTAGTAGCAGAGAGAGGCGAGCAGTACTTC. This translates into CASSLVAERGEQYF.

This clonotype was seen many times. This chain uses TRBV18 with TRBJ2-3; the D is unclear. The germline gives CDR1 KGHSH, CDR2 LQKENI. The CDR3 covers 14 residues. Trimming cost V 2 bases and J 2 bases, with 8 bases left between them. CDR3 bases: TGTGCCAGCTCACCATCGACGAACACAGATACGCAGTATTTT. The encoded protein is CASSPSTNTDTQYF.

The chain employs TRBV19 and TRBJ2-1; D is ambiguous. Germline assignment: CDR1 LNHDA and CDR2 SQIVND (reference sequence). The CDR3 has 16 amino acids. Trimming pared 4 bases from V and 0 bases from J, leaving 13 bases between. CDR3 protein: CASSTRLMSSYNEQFF. The CDR3 DNA follows: TGTGCCAGTAGTACCCGCCTCATGAGCTCCTACAATGAGCAGTTCTTC.

V is TRBV6-1 and J is TRBJ2-3; D not certain. The CDR3 has 13 amino acids. CDR1 MNHNS and CDR2 SASEGT come from the germline V gene. Trimming left V 7 bases short and J 7 bases short, with 15 bases between. The CDR3 loop reads CASNPLGAYTQYF. For the CDR3, the DNA is TGTGCCAGCAACCCCTTGGGCGCGTATACGCAGTATTTT.

This clonotype came up many times. V and J are TRBV5-1 and TRBJ1-2; maybe TRBD1 (5 bases). The V end was cut by 4 bases, the J end by 8 bases, with 9 bases between. Germline-derived CDR1 and CDR2 are SGHRS and YFSETQ. This CDR3 region has 11 residues. CDR3 protein: CASSDQGGYTF. The CDR3 nucleotides read TGCGCCAGCAGCGATCAGGGCGGCTACACCTTC.

This clonotype has a handful of counts. The chain has TRBV4-2 and TRBJ2-5, with 14 bases identical to TRBD2. Germline V gives CDR1 LGHNA, CDR2 YNFKEQ. The length of the CDR3 is 16 residues. Trimming took 1 base from V and 2 from J; bases not matched to a gene: 0. CDR3 in DNA: TGTGCCAGCAGCCAAGGACTAGCGGGAGGGCAAGAGACCCAGTACTTC. Translation: CASSQGLAGGQETQYF.

This clonotype has a count of ten or more. The gene calls are TRBV5-1 and TRBJ2-1, with 10 bases lining up with TRBD2. The CDR3 contains 16 residues. The V gene end was trimmed by 5 bases and the J gene end by 8 bases; junction bases not matched to a gene: 13. The germline V gene encodes CDR1 SGHRS and CDR2 YFSETQ. This CDR3 is CASRSLKREGRDEQFF. The CDR3 coding sequence is TGCGCCAGCAGGTCGTTAAAGCGGGAGGGCCGAGATGAGCAGTTCTTC. Full variable domain (outside the CDR3, taken from reference TRBV5-1 and TRBJ2-1): KAGVTQTPRYLIKTRGQQVTLSCSPISGHRSVSWYQQTPGQGLQFLFEYFSETQRNKGNFPGRFSGRQFSNSRSEMNVSTLELGDSALYLCASRSLKREGRDEQFFGPGTRLTVL.

The chain employs TRBV11-3 and TRBJ2-1; 9 nucleotides align to TRBD2. V gave up 1 base and J gave up 14 bases; unmatched junction bases: 12. CDR3 length equals 15 residues. Germline CDR1 is SGHNT and CDR2 is YENEEA. CDR3 protein: CASSLGVNAGGHKFF. The CDR3 bases are TGTGCCAGCAGCTTAGGGGTCAATGCGGGAGGGCATAAGTTCTTC. Variable domain in full (rest from reference TRBV11-3 and TRBJ2-1): EAGVVQSPRYKIIEKKQPVAFWCNPISGHNTLYWYLQNLGQGPELLIRYENEEAVDDSQLPKDRFSAERLKGVDSTLKIQPAELGDSAVYLCASSLGVNAGGHKFFGPGTRLTVL.

The rearrangement links TRBV5-6 to TRBJ2-2; perhaps TRBD2 as D (6 bases). V gave up 7 bases and J gave up 4 bases, with 17 bases separating them. There are 15 residues in the CDR3. Per germline, CDR1 SGHDT and CDR2 YYEEEE. DNA of the CDR3: TGTGCCAGCCACGATGGGGCCGGGGGCACCGGGGAGCTGTTTTTT. Translation gives CASHDGAGGTGELFF.

For this clonotype: Compared with germline, one end of the junction differs, possibly owing to a read error. The chain employs TRBV20-1 and TRBJ1-5; D is uncertain. CDR1 is DFQATT and CDR2 is SNEGSKA in the germline V gene (reference sequence). CDR3 length equals 13 residues. CDR3 loop: CSVRGWGNQPQHF. DNA for the CDR3: TGCAGTGTTAGAGGGTGGGGCAATCAGCCCCAGCATTTT.

In this sample, this clonotype turned up a few times. The chain recombines TRBV7-8 with TRBJ2-1; tentatively, D is TRBD2 (5 bases). The CDR3 is 16 residues long. The V end was cut by 2 bases, the J end by 2 bases, with 13 bases between. In germline, CDR1 is SGHVS, CDR2 FQNEAQ. CDR3 nucleotide sequence: TGTGCCAGCAGCTTACGATTGGCGGGTCCCTACAATGAGCAGTTCTTC. Protein sequence: CASSLRLAGPYNEQFF.

To note about this clonotype: Germline is not matched at one junction end, which may reflect a read error. The V call is TRBV7-9, the J call TRBJ2-2; TRBD1 agrees at 9 bases. The CDR3 is 18 residues long. Looked up from germline, CDR1 is SEHNR and CDR2 is FQNEAQ (reference sequence). The CDR3 DNA is TGTGCCAGCAGCAAGACCGGGACAGGGTACGGGAACACCGGGGAGCTGTCTTTT. This encodes CASSKTGTGYGNTGELSF.

This clonotype was found many times. The chain joins TRBV12-3 or TRBV12-4 to TRBJ1-2; TRBD1 might be the D (5 bases). The CDR3 totals 12 residues. The V and J ends lost 5 bases and 5 bases respectively, with 9 bases between them. The CDR3 sequence is CASSRRAYGYTF. The DNA of the CDR3 is TGTGCCAGCAGTCGCAGGGCTTATGGCTACACCTTC.

This clonotype was recorded once. The rearrangement links TRBV29-1 to TRBJ2-5, with 9 nucleotides matching TRBD1. The length of the CDR3 is 13 residues. J was trimmed by 4 bases and V by 5 bases; bases with no gene match: 5. The germline V gene encodes CDR1 SQVTM and CDR2 ANQGSEA. The chain's CDR3 is CSVPKTGGETQYF. As DNA, the CDR3 is TGCAGCGTTCCCAAGACAGGGGGAGAGACCCAGTACTTC.

This clonotype turned up a few times. The chain links TRBV14 to TRBJ2-7, with D perhaps TRBD2 (7 bases). Germline V gene data show CDR1 as SGHDN and CDR2 as FVKESK. The CDR3 spans 16 residues. V lost 2 bases and J 2 bases, leaving 16 bases between the germline ends. The CDR3 protein is CASSQQEGGEAYEQYF. In DNA form, the CDR3 reads TGTGCCAGCAGCCAACAGGAGGGGGGGGAAGCCTACGAGCAGTACTTC. The full variable domain, rest sourced from reference TRBV14 and TRBJ2-7, is EAGVTQFPSHSVIEKGQTVTLRCDPISGHDNLYWYRRVMGKEIKFLLHFVKESKQDESGMPNNRFLAERTGGTYSTLKVQPAELEDSGVYFCASSQQEGGEAYEQYFGPGTRLTVT.

This clonotype showed up just a few times. V gene TRBV5-1 combines with J gene TRBJ2-1, with a tentative D call TRBD2 (6 bases). V lost 1 base, J lost 0 bases, and 14 bases lay in between. CDR1 is SGHRS, CDR2 YFSETQ, per germline. CDR3 length: 17 amino acids. The CDR3 DNA follows: TGCGCCAGCAGCTTGTCAATTTTCGGGGGCTCCTACAATGAGCAGTTCTTC. It yields the protein CASSLSIFGGSYNEQFF.

Many counts were recorded for this clonotype. In DNA, the CDR3 is TGTGCCTGGAGCCCGGGACTAGCTGCATCCTACGAGCAGTACTTC. Its translation: CAWSPGLAASYEQYF. J is TRBJ2-7 and V is TRBV30; TRBD2 aligns across 9 bases. J gave up 1 base and V 3 bases, and 7 bases lay outside the gene matches. CDR1 is GTSNPN and CDR2 is SVGIG in the germline V gene (reference sequence). The CDR3 runs to 15 residues.

This clonotype was observed many times. The V gene is TRBV30, the J gene TRBJ1-4, with a tentative D call TRBD1 (5 bases). CDR1 and CDR2 (germline): GTSNPN, SVGIG (reference sequence). This CDR3 has 12 amino acids. The germline V and J ends were trimmed by 8 bases and 6 bases, with 13 bases remaining between them. The CDR3 sequence is CAQSGLDEKLFF. CDR3 nucleotides: TGTGCCCAATCAGGGCTTGATGAAAAACTGTTTTTT.

This clonotype appeared many times. The J gene is TRBJ1-5, the V gene TRBV12-3 or TRBV12-4; D gene unclear. V gave up 0 bases and J gave up 1 base, with 16 bases separating them. The CDR3 is 18 amino acids. CDR3 coding DNA: TGTGCCAGCAGTTTAGCGGCAGGCTTTGGTGAGAGCAATCAGCCCCAGCATTTT. Amino acid sequence: CASSLAAGFGESNQPQHF.

This clonotype was counted only a few times. This may be a read error, as it is one base from a much larger clone. The CDR3 does not close with the conserved phenylalanine or tryptophan, likely indicating a read error. The chain links TRBV12-3 or TRBV12-4 to TRBJ1-2, with D tentatively TRBD1 (6 bases). The CDR3 extends over 12 amino acids. V lost 6 bases and J 7 bases, leaving 12 bases between the germline ends. Written as DNA, the CDR3 is TGTGCCAGCAGCCTCGACAGGATTGGCTACACCCTC. Translating gives CASSLDRIGYTL.

This clonotype occurred many times. The J gene is TRBJ2-7, the V gene TRBV7-9; 8 bases match TRBD2. The ends lost 6 bases at V and 2 bases at J; junction bases unmatched: 6. This CDR3 region has 14 residues. Germline CDR1 reads SEHNR; CDR2 reads FQNEAQ (reference sequence). The CDR3 here is CASSPPGGPYEQYF. In DNA, the CDR3 is TGTGCCAGCAGTCCCCCGGGAGGGCCCTACGAGCAGTACTTC.

The chain couples TRBV6-4 to TRBJ2-1; 7 nucleotides align to TRBD1. Per the germline V gene, CDR1 is MRHNA and CDR2 is SNTAGT. J was trimmed by 5 bases and V by 4 bases; bases with no gene match: 5. The CDR3 runs 14 residues. CDR3 in DNA: TGTGCCAGCAGTGGGGGGACAGAAAACAATGAGCAGTTCTTC. This gives the protein CASSGGTENNEQFF.

This clonotype was recorded at least ten times. The V and J genes are TRBV20-1 and TRBJ2-7, with TRBD2 matching over 10 bases. CDR1 and CDR2 from the germline V gene are DFQATT and SNEGSKA (reference sequence). The CDR3 totals 16 residues. Trimming took 1 base from V and 4 from J; bases not matched to a gene: 10. CDR3 DNA: TGCAGTGCTAGAGTGTGGAAAGCGGGAGGGCCTTACGAGCAGTACTTC. It specifies CSARVWKAGGPYEQYF.

The chain links TRBV6-5 to TRBJ1-1; tentatively, D is TRBD1 (5 bases). The CDR3 sequence is 16 residues long. Trimming took off 2 bases at V and 3 bases at J, with 16 bases between the two ends. Germline lookup yields CDR1 MNHEY and CDR2 SVGAGI. The CDR3 sequence: CASSYPGLGVYTEAFF. The DNA for the CDR3 is TGTGCCAGCAGTTACCCCGGTTTGGGGGTTTACACTGAAGCTTTCTTT.

In its sample, this clonotype was seen many times. The chain is built from TRBV5-1 and TRBJ2-2; 8 bases align to TRBD1. V was pared by 7 bases and J by 5 bases, with 19 bases of the junction left unmatched. The germline V gene has CDR1 SGHRS and CDR2 YFSETQ. This CDR3 is built from 18 residues. The DNA of the CDR3 is TGCGCCAGCCAGGGGGCCCGGGACAAACCTCGAGGGACCGGGGAGCTGTTTTTT. Encoded protein: CASQGARDKPRGTGELFF.

The V gene is TRBV20-1, the J gene TRBJ2-1; TRBD2 is a possible D gene (6 bases). Trimming pared 7 bases from V and 6 bases from J, leaving 25 bases between. The germline V gene encodes CDR1 DFQATT and CDR2 SNEGSKA (reference sequence). There are 16 residues in the CDR3. In DNA form, the CDR3 reads TGCAGTGTCCTCCTGGTGGTAGGAGGGGTCTCCAATGAGCAGTTCTTC. Its protein is CSVLLVVGGVSNEQFF.

This clonotype was counted a few times. The chain links TRBV28 to TRBJ2-7, with D tentatively TRBD1 or TRBD2 (5 bases each). The germline V gene has CDR1 MDHEN and CDR2 SYDVKM. The CDR3 is 14 residues long. Trimming left V 7 bases short and J 2 bases short, with 15 bases between. The CDR3 sequence: CASINRDGAYEQYF. CDR3 DNA: TGTGCCAGCATCAACCGGGACGGTGCCTACGAGCAGTACTTC.